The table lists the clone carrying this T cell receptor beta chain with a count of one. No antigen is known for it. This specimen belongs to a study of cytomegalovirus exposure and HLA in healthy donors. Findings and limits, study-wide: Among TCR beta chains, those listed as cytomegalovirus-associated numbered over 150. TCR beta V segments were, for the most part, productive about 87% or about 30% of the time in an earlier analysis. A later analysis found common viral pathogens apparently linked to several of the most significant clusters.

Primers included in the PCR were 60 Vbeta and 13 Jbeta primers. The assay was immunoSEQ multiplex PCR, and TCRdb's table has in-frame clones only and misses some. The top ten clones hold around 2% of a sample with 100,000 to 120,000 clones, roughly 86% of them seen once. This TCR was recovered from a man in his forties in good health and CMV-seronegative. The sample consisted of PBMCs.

As DNA, the CDR3 is TGTGCCAGCAGTTACTCGCTTGCTAGCGGCTACGAGCAGTACTTC. This encodes CASSYSLASGYEQYF. This chain connects TRBV6-5 to TRBJ2-7; TRBD2 matches at 7 bases. Trimming removed 0 bases from V and 3 bases from J; junction bases left unmatched: 5. Per the germline V gene, CDR1 is MNHEY and CDR2 is SVGAGI. The CDR3 length is 15 residues.